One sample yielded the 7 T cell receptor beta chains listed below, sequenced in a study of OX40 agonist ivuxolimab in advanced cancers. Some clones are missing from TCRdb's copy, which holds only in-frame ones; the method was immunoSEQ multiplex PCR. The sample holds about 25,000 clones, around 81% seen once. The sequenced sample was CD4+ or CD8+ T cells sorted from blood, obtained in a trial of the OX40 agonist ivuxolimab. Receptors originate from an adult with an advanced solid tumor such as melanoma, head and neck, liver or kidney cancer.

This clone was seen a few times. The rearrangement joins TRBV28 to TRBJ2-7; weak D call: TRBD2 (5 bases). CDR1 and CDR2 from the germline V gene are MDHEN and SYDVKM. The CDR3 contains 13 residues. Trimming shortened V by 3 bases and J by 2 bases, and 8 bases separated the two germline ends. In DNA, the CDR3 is TGTGCCAGCAGTTTGGACTCAGCCTACGAGCAGTACTTC. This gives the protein CASSLDSAYEQYF.

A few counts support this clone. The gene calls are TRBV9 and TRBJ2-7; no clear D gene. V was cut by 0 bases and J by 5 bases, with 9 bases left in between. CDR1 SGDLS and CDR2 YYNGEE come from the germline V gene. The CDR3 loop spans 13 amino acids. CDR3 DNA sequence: TGTGCCAGCAGCGTAGAGATAGGCAACGAGCAGTACTTC. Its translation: CASSVEIGNEQYF.

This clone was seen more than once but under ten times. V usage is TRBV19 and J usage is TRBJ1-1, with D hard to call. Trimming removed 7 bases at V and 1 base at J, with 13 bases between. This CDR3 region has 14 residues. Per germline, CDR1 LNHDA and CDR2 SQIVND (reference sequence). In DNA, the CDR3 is TGTGCCAGTACCATGTACGAGGGGAACACTGAAGCTTTCTTT. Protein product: CASTMYEGNTEAFF.

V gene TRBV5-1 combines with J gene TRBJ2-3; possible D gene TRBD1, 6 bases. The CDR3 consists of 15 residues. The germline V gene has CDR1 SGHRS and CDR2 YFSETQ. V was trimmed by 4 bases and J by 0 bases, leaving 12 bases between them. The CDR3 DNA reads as TGCGCCAGCAGCCCGGGGACAACCAGCACAGATACGCAGTATTTT. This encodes CASSPGTTSTDTQYF. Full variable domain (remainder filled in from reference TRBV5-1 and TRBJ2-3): KAGVTQTPRYLIKTRGQQVTLSCSPISGHRSVSWYQQTPGQGLQFLFEYFSETQRNKGNFPGRFSGRQFSNSRSEMNVSTLELGDSALYLCASSPGTTSTDTQYFGPGTRLTVL.

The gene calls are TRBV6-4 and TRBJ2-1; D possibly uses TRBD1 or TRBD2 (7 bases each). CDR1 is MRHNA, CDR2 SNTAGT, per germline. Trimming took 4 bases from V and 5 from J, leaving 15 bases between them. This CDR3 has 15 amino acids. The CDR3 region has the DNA TGTGCCAGCAGTGTAGGAGCGGGGACAGACAATGAGCAGTTCTTC. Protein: CASSVGAGTDNEQFF.

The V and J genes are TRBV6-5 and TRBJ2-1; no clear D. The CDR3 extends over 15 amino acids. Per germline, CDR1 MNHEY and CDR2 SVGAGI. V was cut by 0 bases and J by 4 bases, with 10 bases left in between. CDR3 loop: CASSYSGPVYNEQFF. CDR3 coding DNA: TGTGCCAGCAGTTACTCAGGGCCAGTGTACAATGAGCAGTTCTTC.

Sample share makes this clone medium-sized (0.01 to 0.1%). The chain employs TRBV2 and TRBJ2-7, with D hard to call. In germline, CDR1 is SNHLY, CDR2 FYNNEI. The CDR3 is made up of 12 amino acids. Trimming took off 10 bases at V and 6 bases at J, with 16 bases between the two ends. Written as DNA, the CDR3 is TGTGCCAAAAACCGGGTGGGCGGCGAGCAGTACTTC. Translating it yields CAKNRVGGEQYF.